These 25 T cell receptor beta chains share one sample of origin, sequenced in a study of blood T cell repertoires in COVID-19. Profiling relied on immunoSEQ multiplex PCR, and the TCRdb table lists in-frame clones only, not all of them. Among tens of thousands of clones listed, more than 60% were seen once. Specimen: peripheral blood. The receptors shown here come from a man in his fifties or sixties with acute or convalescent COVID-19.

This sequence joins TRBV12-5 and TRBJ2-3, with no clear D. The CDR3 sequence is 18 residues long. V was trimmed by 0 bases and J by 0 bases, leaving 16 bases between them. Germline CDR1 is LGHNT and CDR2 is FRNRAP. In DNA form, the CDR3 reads TGTGCTAGTGGTTTGGTACCCGACGGAGAAACTAGCACAGATACGCAGTATTTT. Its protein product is CASGLVPDGETSTDTQYF.

The CDR3: CASSLAGEATDTQYF. The CDR3 DNA sequence: TGTGCCAGCAGCTTAGCGGGAGAAGCTACAGATACGCAGTATTTT. This chain connects TRBV11-1 to TRBJ2-3; perhaps TRBD2 as D (5 bases). Germline V gene sequence: CDR1 SGHAT, CDR2 FQDESV (reference sequence). This CDR3 spans 15 amino acids. Trimming took 0 bases from V and 3 from J, leaving 10 bases between them.

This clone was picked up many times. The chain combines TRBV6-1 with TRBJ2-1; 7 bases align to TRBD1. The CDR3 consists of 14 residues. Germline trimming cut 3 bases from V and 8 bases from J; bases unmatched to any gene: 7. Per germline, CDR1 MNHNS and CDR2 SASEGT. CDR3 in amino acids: CASSDGQVTDEQFF. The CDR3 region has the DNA TGTGCCAGCAGTGACGGACAGGTCACGGATGAGCAGTTCTTC.

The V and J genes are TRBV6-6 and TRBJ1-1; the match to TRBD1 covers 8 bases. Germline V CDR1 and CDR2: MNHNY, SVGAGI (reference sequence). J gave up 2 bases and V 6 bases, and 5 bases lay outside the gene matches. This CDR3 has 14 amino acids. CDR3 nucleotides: TGTGCCAGCAGACCTGGACAGGGAAACACTGAAGCTTTCTTT. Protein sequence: CASRPGQGNTEAFF.

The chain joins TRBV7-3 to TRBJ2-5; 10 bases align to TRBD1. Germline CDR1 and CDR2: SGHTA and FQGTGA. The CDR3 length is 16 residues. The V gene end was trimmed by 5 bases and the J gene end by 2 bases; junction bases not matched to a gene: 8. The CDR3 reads CASSLTGQGSQETQYF. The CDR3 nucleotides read TGTGCCAGCAGCCTTACGGGACAGGGGTCACAAGAGACCCAGTACTTC.

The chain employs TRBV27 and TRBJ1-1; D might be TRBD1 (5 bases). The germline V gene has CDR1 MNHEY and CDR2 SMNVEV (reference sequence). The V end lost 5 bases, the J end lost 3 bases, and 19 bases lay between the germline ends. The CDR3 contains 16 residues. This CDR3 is CASSPWGSSRDTEAFF. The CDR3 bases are TGTGCCAGCAGTCCCTGGGGCAGCTCACGAGACACTGAAGCTTTCTTT.

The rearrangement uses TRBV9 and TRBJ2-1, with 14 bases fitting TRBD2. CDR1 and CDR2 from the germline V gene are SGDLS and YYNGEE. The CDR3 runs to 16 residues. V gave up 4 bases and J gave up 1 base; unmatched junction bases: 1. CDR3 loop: CASSWTSGRSYNEQFF. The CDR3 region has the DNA TGTGCCAGCAGCTGGACTAGCGGGAGGTCCTACAATGAGCAGTTCTTC.

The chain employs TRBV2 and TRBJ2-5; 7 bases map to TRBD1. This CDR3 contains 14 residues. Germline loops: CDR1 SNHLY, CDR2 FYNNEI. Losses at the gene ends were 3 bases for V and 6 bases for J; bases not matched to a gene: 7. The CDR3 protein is CASSDGQGDQTQYF. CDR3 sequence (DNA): TGTGCCAGCAGTGACGGGCAGGGGGACCAGACCCAGTACTTC.

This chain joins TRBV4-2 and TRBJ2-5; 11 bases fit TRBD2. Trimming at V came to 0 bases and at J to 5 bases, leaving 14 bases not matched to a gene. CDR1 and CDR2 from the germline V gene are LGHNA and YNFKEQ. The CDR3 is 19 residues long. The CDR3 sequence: CASSQDWVAGGRSGETQYF. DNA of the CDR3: TGTGCCAGCAGCCAAGATTGGGTAGCGGGGGGGAGGTCCGGGGAGACCCAGTACTTC.

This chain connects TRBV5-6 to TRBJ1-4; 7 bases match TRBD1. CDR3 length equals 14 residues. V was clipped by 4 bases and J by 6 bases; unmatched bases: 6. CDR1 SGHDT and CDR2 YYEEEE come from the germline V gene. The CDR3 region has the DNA TGTGCCAGCAGCCCACGACAGGGAGATGAAAAACTGTTTTTT. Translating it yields CASSPRQGDEKLFF.

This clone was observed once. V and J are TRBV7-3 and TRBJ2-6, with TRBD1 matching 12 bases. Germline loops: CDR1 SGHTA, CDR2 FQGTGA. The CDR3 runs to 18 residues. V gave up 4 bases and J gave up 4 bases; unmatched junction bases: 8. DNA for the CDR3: TGTGCCAGCAGCTCCAAGGGGACAGGGGGCACCGGGGCCAACGTCCTGACTTTC. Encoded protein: CASSSKGTGGTGANVLTF.

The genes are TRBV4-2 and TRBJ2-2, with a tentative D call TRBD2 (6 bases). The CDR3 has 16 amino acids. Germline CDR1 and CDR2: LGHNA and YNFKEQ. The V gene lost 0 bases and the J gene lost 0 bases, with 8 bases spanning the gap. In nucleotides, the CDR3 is TGTGCCAGCAGCCAAGAGTGGAGGGCGAACACCGGGGAGCTGTTTTTT. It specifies CASSQEWRANTGELFF.

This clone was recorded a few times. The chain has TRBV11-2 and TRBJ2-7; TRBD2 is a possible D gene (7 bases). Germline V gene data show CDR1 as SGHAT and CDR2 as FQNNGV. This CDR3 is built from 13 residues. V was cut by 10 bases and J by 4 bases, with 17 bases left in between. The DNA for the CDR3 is TGTGCCACGAAAGCGGGACATCATTACGAGCAGTACGTC. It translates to CATKAGHHYEQYV.

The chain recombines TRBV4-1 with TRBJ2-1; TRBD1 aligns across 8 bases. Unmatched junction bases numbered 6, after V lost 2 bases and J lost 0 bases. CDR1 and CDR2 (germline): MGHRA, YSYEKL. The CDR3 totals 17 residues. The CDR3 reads CASSQHRGAPSYNEQFF. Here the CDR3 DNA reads TGCGCCAGCAGCCAACACAGGGGGGCCCCCTCCTACAATGAGCAGTTCTTC.

CDR3 loop: CASSLNLGSGENEQFF. The CDR3 nucleotides are TGCGCCAGCAGCTTAAACCTCGGATCAGGGGAGAATGAGCAGTTCTTC. V gene TRBV5-1 combines with J gene TRBJ2-1; D perhaps matches TRBD1 (6 bases). Per germline, CDR1 SGHRS and CDR2 YFSETQ. The CDR3 spans 16 residues. V was pared by 2 bases and J by 7 bases, with 19 bases between.

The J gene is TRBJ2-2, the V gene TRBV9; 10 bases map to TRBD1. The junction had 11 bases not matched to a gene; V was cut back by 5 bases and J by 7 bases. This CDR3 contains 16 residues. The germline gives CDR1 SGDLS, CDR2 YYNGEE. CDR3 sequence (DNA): TGTGCCAGCAGTGATGCCGGGACAGGGGCTGACGGGGAGCTGTTTTTT. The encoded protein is CASSDAGTGADGELFF.

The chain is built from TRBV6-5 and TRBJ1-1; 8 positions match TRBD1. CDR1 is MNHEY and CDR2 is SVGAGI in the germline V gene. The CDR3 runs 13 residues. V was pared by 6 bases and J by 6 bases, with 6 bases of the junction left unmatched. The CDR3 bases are TGTGCCAGCAGGGCTGACAGGGGATCTGAAGCTTTCTTT. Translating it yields CASRADRGSEAFF.

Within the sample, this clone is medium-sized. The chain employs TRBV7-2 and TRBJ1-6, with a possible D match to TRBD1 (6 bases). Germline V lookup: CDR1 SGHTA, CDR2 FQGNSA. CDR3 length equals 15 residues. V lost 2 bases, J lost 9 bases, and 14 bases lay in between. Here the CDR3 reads CASSLRPGASSPLHF. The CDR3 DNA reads TGTGCCAGCAGCTTACGTCCAGGGGCCAGTTCACCCCTCCACTTT.

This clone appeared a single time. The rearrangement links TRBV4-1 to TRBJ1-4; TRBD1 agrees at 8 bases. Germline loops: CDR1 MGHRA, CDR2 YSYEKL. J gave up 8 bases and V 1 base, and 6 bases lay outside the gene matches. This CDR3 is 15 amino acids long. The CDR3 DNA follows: TGCGCCAGCAGCCAAGGGGAACAGGGGGTAGAAAAACTGTTTTTT. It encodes CASSQGEQGVEKLFF.

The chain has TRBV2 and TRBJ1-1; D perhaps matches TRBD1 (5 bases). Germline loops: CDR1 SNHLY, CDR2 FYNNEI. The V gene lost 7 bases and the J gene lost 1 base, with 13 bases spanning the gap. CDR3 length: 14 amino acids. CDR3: CASKLDSQNTEAFF. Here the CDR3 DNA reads TGTGCCAGCAAGCTTGACAGCCAGAACACTGAAGCTTTCTTT.

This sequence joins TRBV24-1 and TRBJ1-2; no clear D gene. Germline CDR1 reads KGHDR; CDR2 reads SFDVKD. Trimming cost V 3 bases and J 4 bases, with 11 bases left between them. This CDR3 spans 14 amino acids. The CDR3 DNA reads TGTGCCACCAGTGATCTAAACAGAAGCTATGGCTACACCTTC. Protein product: CATSDLNRSYGYTF.

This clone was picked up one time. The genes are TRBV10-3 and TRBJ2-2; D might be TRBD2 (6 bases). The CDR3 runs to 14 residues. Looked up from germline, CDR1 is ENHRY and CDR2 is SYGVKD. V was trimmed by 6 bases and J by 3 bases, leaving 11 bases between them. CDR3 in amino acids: CAIRPREDTGELFF. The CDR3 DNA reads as TGTGCCATCAGGCCCAGGGAGGACACCGGGGAGCTGTTTTTT.

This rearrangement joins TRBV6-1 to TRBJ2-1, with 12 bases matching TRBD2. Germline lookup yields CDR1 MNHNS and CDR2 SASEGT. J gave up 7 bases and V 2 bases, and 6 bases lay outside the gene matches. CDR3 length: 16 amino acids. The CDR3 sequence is CASSELAGGPSNEQFF. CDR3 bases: TGTGCCAGCAGTGAACTAGCGGGGGGGCCAAGTAATGAGCAGTTCTTC.

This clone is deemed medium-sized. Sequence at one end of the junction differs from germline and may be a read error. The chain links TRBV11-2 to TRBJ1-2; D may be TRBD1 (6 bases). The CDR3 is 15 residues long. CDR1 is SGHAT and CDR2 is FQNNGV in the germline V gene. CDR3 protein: CASNLDRQVNYGYTF. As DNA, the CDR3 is TGTGCCAGCAACTTAGACCGACAGGTTAACTATGGCTACACCTTC.

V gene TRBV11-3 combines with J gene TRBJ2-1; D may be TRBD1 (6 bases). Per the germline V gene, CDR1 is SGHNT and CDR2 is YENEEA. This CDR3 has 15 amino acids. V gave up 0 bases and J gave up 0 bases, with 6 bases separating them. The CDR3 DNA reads TGTGCCAGCAGCTTAGAGGGACACTCCTACAATGAGCAGTTCTTC. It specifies CASSLEGHSYNEQFF.